Sequencing of this T cell receptor beta chain was carried out in a study of T-cell reconstitution after alpha-beta-depleted transplantation in children. Regarding the study as a whole: Most T-cell counts and diversity one year after the transplant came from T cells that were newly produced. Surviving recipient T cells and intrathymic progenitors accounted for some patients' high TCRbeta diversity at day 60. By about two months after transplant, alpha-beta T cells reportedly arose from several hundred graft clones that had expanded.

CDR1 is MNHEY and CDR2 is SMNVEV in the germline V gene (reference sequence). This CDR3 is 12 amino acids long. The germline V and J ends were trimmed by 6 bases and 3 bases, with 9 bases remaining between them. This clonotype has at least ten counts. Its cognate antigen is unknown. Construction of the TCRbeta library involved unique molecular identifiers. Using its own MiXCR run on the PCR reads, TCRdb lists one record per CDR3 protein. Seen here are roughly 670,000 distinct CDR3 sequences, over 10% observed once, and the top ten hold 0.75% to 0.85%. V usage is TRBV27 and J usage is TRBJ2-7, with a tentative D call TRBD1 (5 bases). Here the sequenced sample was PBMCs, taken before TCRalphabeta/CD19-depleted stem cell transplant. The receptor comes from a girl aged 2 to 9 with congenital amegakaryocytic thrombocytopenia, due to receive a stem cell transplant. Here the CDR3 DNA reads TGTGCCAGCAGGGGGCTCAGCTACGAGCAGTACTTC. It is translated as CASRGLSYEQYF.